Following are 28 T cell receptor beta chains from one sample sequenced in a study of technical replicates of blood from several donors. Some clones are missing from TCRdb's copy, which holds only in-frame ones; the method was immunoSEQ multiplex PCR. The sample carries approximately 58,000 clones, more than 70% recorded once. Sample: PBMCs. All receptors come from a human donor in good health. Some clones in this sample may be carry-over from other donors' samples.

This chain uses TRBV10-3 with TRBJ1-3; D not certain. This CDR3 spans 16 amino acids. V gave up 0 bases and J gave up 0 bases, with 9 bases separating them. CDR1 ENHRY and CDR2 SYGVKD come from the germline V gene. CDR3 in DNA: TGTGCCATCAGTGAGTCCCCAGGCCTCTCTGGAAACACCATATATTTT. This codes for CAISESPGLSGNTIYF.

The V and J genes are TRBV9 and TRBJ2-5; 7 bases map to TRBD1. The V segment lost 2 bases and the J segment 4 bases; nucleotides outside the gene matches: 8. This CDR3 is built from 15 residues. The germline gives CDR1 SGDLS, CDR2 YYNGEE. The CDR3 DNA follows: TGTGCCAGCAGCGTTAAGGGGGCGCTTGGAGAGACCCAGTACTTC. It codes for CASSVKGALGETQYF.

The V gene is TRBV4-3, the J gene TRBJ2-5; TRBD2 aligns across 10 bases. Unmatched junction bases numbered 8, after V lost 0 bases and J lost 4 bases. The CDR3 has 17 amino acids. Germline lookup yields CDR1 LGHNA and CDR2 YSLEER. The CDR3 nucleotides are TGCGCCAGCAGCCAAGATAGAGCGGGAGGGCGAGGAGAGACCCAGTACTTC. Amino acid sequence: CASSQDRAGGRGETQYF.

V and J are TRBV11-2 and TRBJ2-7; 12 bases are a match to TRBD2. This CDR3 is built from 18 residues. V lost 4 bases to trimming and J lost 4 bases; unmatched junction nucleotides: 14. Germline CDR1 and CDR2: SGHAT and FQNNGV. The CDR3 DNA follows: TGTGCCAGCAGCTCCCTCCTAGCGGGGGGGTACAAGGTATACGAGCAGTACTTC. Its protein is CASSSLLAGGYKVYEQYF.

The J gene is TRBJ2-7, the V gene TRBV6-1, with D possibly matching TRBD1 (5 bases). The CDR3 runs 14 residues. Trimming took 7 bases from V and 3 from J, leaving 16 bases between them. Germline loops: CDR1 MNHNS, CDR2 SASEGT. The CDR3 bases are TGTGCCAGCACCCGAAATCAGGGATACTACGAGCAGTACTTC. This translates into CASTRNQGYYEQYF.

This clone was picked up one time. V is TRBV7-9 and J is TRBJ1-4; unclear D gene. With 2 bases removed from V and 0 bases from J, the gap between germline ends came to 4 bases. The CDR3 spans 14 residues. CDR1 is SEHNR and CDR2 is FQNEAQ in the germline V gene (reference sequence). CDR3 nucleotide sequence: TGTGCCAGCAGCTTATCATCAACTAATGAAAAACTGTTTTTT. This gives the protein CASSLSSTNEKLFF. The entire variable domain, with the rest obtained from reference TRBV7-9 and TRBJ1-4, is as follows: DTGVSQNPRHKITKRGQNVTFRCDPISEHNRLYWYRQTLGQGPEFLTYFQNEAQLEKSRLLSDRFSAERPKGSFSTLEIQRTEQGDSAMYLCASSLSSTNEKLFFGSGTQLSVL.

This rearrangement joins TRBV30 to TRBJ1-5; no reliable D call. Germline assignment: CDR1 GTSNPN and CDR2 SVGIG (reference sequence). With 3 bases removed from V and 4 bases from J, the gap between germline ends came to 13 bases. The CDR3 is 14 residues long. CDR3 sequence: CAWRPKATNQPQHF. The CDR3 DNA sequence: TGTGCCTGGAGACCGAAGGCGACAAATCAGCCCCAGCATTTT.

The V call is TRBV2, the J call TRBJ1-6; maybe TRBD1 (5 bases). Germline CDR1 reads SNHLY; CDR2 reads FYNNEI. Deletions cut 1 base from V and 9 bases from J, with 10 bases between. This CDR3 region has 14 residues. The CDR3 DNA follows: TGTGCCAGCAGTGAAGAAGGGGAACCTTCACCCCTCCACTTT. It yields the protein CASSEEGEPSPLHF.

The rearrangement links TRBV5-4 to TRBJ2-7, with a tentative D call TRBD1 (5 bases). Trimming shortened V by 1 base and J by 3 bases, and 11 bases separated the two germline ends. This CDR3 has 14 amino acids. Germline values: CDR1 SGHNT, CDR2 YYREEE (reference sequence). CDR3 in DNA: TGTGCCAGCAGCTTGAGCACAGGATTCTACGAGCAGTACTTC. It translates to CASSLSTGFYEQYF.

The CDR3 loop reads CASSQALGRRTSATNEKLFF. CDR3 bases: TGCGCCAGCAGCCAAGCCCTTGGCAGGAGGACCTCTGCAACTAATGAAAAACTGTTTTTT. The genes are TRBV4-3 and TRBJ1-4, with unresolved D. The CDR3 covers 20 residues. Trimming removed 1 base from V and 0 bases from J, with 21 bases in between. Germline-derived CDR1 and CDR2 are LGHNA and YSLEER.

This clone was seen ten or more times. The chain couples TRBV13 to TRBJ2-1; maybe TRBD2 (6 bases). Germline V gives CDR1 PRHDT, CDR2 FYEKMQ (reference sequence). Trimming shortened V by 1 base and J by 1 base, and 11 bases separated the two germline ends. The CDR3 has 16 amino acids. The CDR3 loop reads CASSLEGGESYNEQFF. The CDR3 DNA follows: TGTGCCAGCAGCTTAGAAGGCGGGGAGTCCTACAATGAGCAGTTCTTC. Full variable domain (outside the CDR3, taken from reference TRBV13 and TRBJ2-1): AAGVIQSPRHLIKEKRETATLKCYPIPRHDTVYWYQQGPGQDPQFLISFYEKMQSDKGSIPDRFSAQQFSDYHSELNMSSLELGDSALYFCASSLEGGESYNEQFFGPGTRLTVL.

This chain connects TRBV7-9 to TRBJ2-1; 10 nucleotides line up with TRBD1. The germline gives CDR1 SEHNR, CDR2 FQNEAQ (reference sequence). The V gene end was trimmed by 5 bases and the J gene end by 10 bases; junction bases not matched to a gene: 14. CDR3 size: 16 residues. For the CDR3, the DNA is TGTGCCAGCAGCCCTGGCTTAGGGACAGGGGCTTGGGAGCAGTTCTTC. It encodes CASSPGLGTGAWEQFF.

This rearrangement joins TRBV7-3 to TRBJ1-2; 10 positions agree with TRBD1. This CDR3 comprises 14 residues. With V trimmed by 5 bases and J by 4 bases, 4 bases remained unmatched. The V gene's germline CDR1 is SGHTA and CDR2 FQGTGA. The CDR3 here is CASSPGTGAYGYTF. Here the CDR3 DNA reads TGTGCCAGCAGCCCCGGGACAGGGGCCTATGGCTACACCTTC. Full variable domain (remainder filled in from reference TRBV7-3 and TRBJ1-2): GAGVSQTPSNKVTEKGKYVELRCDPISGHTALYWYRQSLGQGPEFLIYFQGTGAADDSGLPNDRFFAVRPEGSVSTLKIQRTERGDSAVYLCASSPGTGAYGYTFGSGTRLTVV.

V gene TRBV4-1 combines with J gene TRBJ2-2, with 9 positions matching TRBD1. The ends lost 8 bases at V and 0 bases at J; junction bases unmatched: 1. The V gene's germline CDR1 is MGHRA and CDR2 YSYEKL. The CDR3 has 14 amino acids. CDR3 in amino acids: CASRQGANTGELFF. Written as DNA, the CDR3 is TGCGCCAGCCGACAGGGGGCGAACACCGGGGAGCTGTTTTTT.

The chain combines TRBV7-8 with TRBJ1-2, with D possibly being TRBD1 (6 bases). The V gene's germline CDR1 is SGHVS and CDR2 FQNEAQ. The CDR3 length is 17 residues. Deletions cut 4 bases from V and 4 bases from J, with 22 bases between. The CDR3 loop reads CASSSLRALGGRYGYTF. The CDR3 DNA reads TGTGCCAGCAGCTCGCTCCGGGCTCTAGGGGGACGCTATGGCTACACCTTC. Variable domain in full (rest from reference TRBV7-8 and TRBJ1-2): GAGVSQSPRYKVAKRGQDVALRCDPISGHVSLFWYQQALGQGPEFLTYFQNEAQLDKSGLPSDRFFAERPEGSVSTLKIQRTQQEDSAVYLCASSSLRALGGRYGYTFGSGTRLTVV.

In DNA, the CDR3 is TGCGCCAGCAGCCAAGATAGAACTCGATACAATGAGCAGTTCTTC. This codes for CASSQDRTRYNEQFF. The gene calls are TRBV4-3 and TRBJ2-1; D remains unclear. The CDR3 has 15 amino acids. CDR1 is LGHNA, CDR2 YSLEER, per germline. The V end lost 0 bases, the J end lost 4 bases, and 10 bases lay between the germline ends.

V usage is TRBV2 and J usage is TRBJ1-3, with TRBD1 identical over 8 bases. Germline lookup yields CDR1 SNHLY and CDR2 FYNNEI. The CDR3 is 16 amino acids. V was clipped by 4 bases and J by 1 base; unmatched bases: 6. The CDR3, as DNA: TGTGCCAGCAGTGTGGACAGGGTTTCATCTGGAAACACCATATATTTT. Its translation is CASSVDRVSSGNTIYF.

J is TRBJ1-4 and V is TRBV5-1, with 10 bases that match TRBD1. With V trimmed by 4 bases and J by 6 bases, 6 bases remained unmatched. The CDR3 is 15 residues long. Germline CDR1 reads SGHRS; CDR2 reads YFSETQ. Here the CDR3 DNA reads TGCGCCAGCAGCCTCCGGGGACAGGGGTATGAAAAACTGTTTTTT. Amino acids: CASSLRGQGYEKLFF.

The chain employs TRBV15 and TRBJ1-5; a possible D gene is TRBD1 (5 bases). Trimming pared 4 bases from V and 2 bases from J, leaving 15 bases between. In germline, CDR1 is LNHNV, CDR2 YYDKDF (reference sequence). The length of the CDR3 is 16 residues. The DNA for the CDR3 is TGTGCCACCAGCAACATTAATCAGGGTCGCAATCAGCCCCAGCATTTT. Translating gives CATSNINQGRNQPQHF. The whole variable domain, filled in from reference TRBV15 and TRBJ1-5, reads DAMVIQNPRYQVTQFGKPVTLSCSQTLNHNVMYWYQQKSSQAPKLLFHYYDKDFNNEADTPDNFQSRRPNTSFCFLDIRSPGLGDTAMYLCATSNINQGRNQPQHFGDGTRLSIL.

This chain joins TRBV5-1 and TRBJ2-3; 7 bases match TRBD1. Germline trimming cut 0 bases from V and 2 bases from J; bases unmatched to any gene: 9. CDR1 and CDR2 from the germline V gene are SGHRS and YFSETQ. The CDR3 extends over 17 amino acids. CDR3 amino acids: CASSLAGGGQITDTQYF. CDR3 sequence (DNA): TGCGCCAGCAGCTTGGCCGGTGGGGGACAGATCACAGATACGCAGTATTTT.

The V and J genes are TRBV7-6 and TRBJ2-1; the match to TRBD2 covers 8 bases. Germline trimming cut 4 bases from V and 7 bases from J; bases unmatched to any gene: 6. Per germline, CDR1 SGHVS and CDR2 FNYEAQ. The CDR3 totals 14 residues. CDR3 protein: CASSYGGALNEQFF. CDR3 nucleotides: TGTGCCAGCAGCTACGGGGGGGCCCTGAATGAGCAGTTCTTC.

This clone showed up just once. The CDR3 protein is CSVVRGYEQYF. The CDR3 DNA follows: TGCAGCGTTGTCAGGGGCTACGAGCAGTACTTC. The chain recombines TRBV29-1 with TRBJ2-7, with a weak D call TRBD1 (6 bases). Trimming pared 4 bases from V and 3 bases from J, leaving 7 bases between. CDR3 size: 11 residues. Germline V gene sequence: CDR1 SQVTM, CDR2 ANQGSEA.

This clone was seen once. The chain combines TRBV2 with TRBJ2-5; TRBD2 aligns across 7 bases. The CDR3 is 17 amino acids. The ends lost 7 bases at V and 4 bases at J; junction bases unmatched: 18. Germline lookup yields CDR1 SNHLY and CDR2 FYNNEI. Here the CDR3 DNA reads TGTGCCAGCACCGACGCTGCCCGCGGGCTAGCGGTAGAGACCCAGTACTTC. Translation: CASTDAARGLAVETQYF.

The chain recombines TRBV12-5 with TRBJ2-1, with D unclear. In germline, CDR1 is LGHNT, CDR2 FRNRAP. Trimming shortened V by 1 base and J by 0 bases, and 4 bases separated the two germline ends. The CDR3 runs 14 residues. CDR3 in amino acids: CASGLESSYNEQFF. CDR3 bases: TGTGCTAGTGGTTTGGAGAGCTCCTACAATGAGCAGTTCTTC.

V is TRBV2 and J is TRBJ2-3; D not certain. CDR1 is SNHLY, CDR2 FYNNEI, per germline. Trimming took 4 bases from V and 2 from J, leaving 7 bases between them. The CDR3 has 13 amino acids. This chain's CDR3 is CASSGGTTDTQYF. The CDR3 DNA reads as TGTGCCAGCAGTGGCGGAACCACAGATACGCAGTATTTT.

V and J are TRBV7-9 and TRBJ1-2; D is unresolved. The CDR3 sequence is 13 residues long. CDR1 SEHNR and CDR2 FQNEAQ come from the germline V gene (reference sequence). Between the trimmed V and J ends, which lost 6 bases and 6 bases, there was a span of 14 bases. The CDR3 DNA sequence: TGTGCCAGCAGTCCCACTTGGGCAGATGGCTACACCTTC. It yields the protein CASSPTWADGYTF.

The chain links TRBV18 to TRBJ2-7, with 7 bases identical to TRBD2. The CDR3 has 14 residues. V was clipped by 3 bases and J by 2 bases; unmatched bases: 4. CDR1 is KGHSH and CDR2 is LQKENI in the germline V gene. The CDR3 sequence is CASSPVGGTYEQYF. The CDR3 DNA reads as TGTGCCAGCTCACCCGTGGGGGGGACCTACGAGCAGTACTTC.

The gene calls are TRBV6-1 and TRBJ2-3; the D is unclear. The CDR3 contains 11 residues. Trimming took 11 bases from V and 7 from J, leaving 13 bases between them. Germline V lookup: CDR1 MNHNS, CDR2 SASEGT. The chain's CDR3 is CAGADAYTQYF. The CDR3 DNA is TGTGCCGGTGCGGATGCGTATACGCAGTATTTT.